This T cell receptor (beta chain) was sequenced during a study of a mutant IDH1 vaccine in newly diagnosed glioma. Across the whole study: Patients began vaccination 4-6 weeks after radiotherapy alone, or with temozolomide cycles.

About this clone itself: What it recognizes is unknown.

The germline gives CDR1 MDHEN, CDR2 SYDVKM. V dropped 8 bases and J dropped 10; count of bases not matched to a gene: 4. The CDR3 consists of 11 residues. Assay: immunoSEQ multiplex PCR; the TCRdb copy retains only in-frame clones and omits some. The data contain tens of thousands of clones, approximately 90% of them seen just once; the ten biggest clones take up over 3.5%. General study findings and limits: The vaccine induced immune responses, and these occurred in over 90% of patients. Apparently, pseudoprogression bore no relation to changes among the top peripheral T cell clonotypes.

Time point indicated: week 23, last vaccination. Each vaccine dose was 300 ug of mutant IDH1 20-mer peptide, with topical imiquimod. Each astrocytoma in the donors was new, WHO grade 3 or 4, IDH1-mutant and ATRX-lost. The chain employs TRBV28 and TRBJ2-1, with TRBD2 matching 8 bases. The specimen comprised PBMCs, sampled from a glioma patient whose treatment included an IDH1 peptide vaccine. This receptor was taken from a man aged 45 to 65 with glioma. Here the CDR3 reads CASRGGLEQFF. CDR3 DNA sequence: TGTGCCAGCCGGGGGGGACTCGAGCAGTTCTTC.